This TCR beta chain was sequenced for a study of shared clonotypes between healthy human individuals. The assay was immunoSEQ multiplex PCR, and TCRdb's table has in-frame clones only and misses some. The table lists some 2,100,000 clones, 90% to 96% of them singletons, with roughly 0.13% in the top ten. This CDR3 spans 14 amino acids. CDR1 and CDR2 (germline): SGHTA, FQGNSA. Trimming cost V 5 bases and J 13 bases; bases outside gene matches: 10. The chain uses TRBV7-2 and TRBJ2-2, with 10 positions matching TRBD1. The sequencing sample was made of naive CD4+ T cells sorted from blood. Stated subset: CD45RA+ positively selected. The sequence came from a man aged 18 to 29 in good health. The DNA for the CDR3 is TGTGCCAGCAGCCGGACAGGGGGGGAGCCGAGGCTGTTTTTT. It codes for CASSRTGGEPRLFF.